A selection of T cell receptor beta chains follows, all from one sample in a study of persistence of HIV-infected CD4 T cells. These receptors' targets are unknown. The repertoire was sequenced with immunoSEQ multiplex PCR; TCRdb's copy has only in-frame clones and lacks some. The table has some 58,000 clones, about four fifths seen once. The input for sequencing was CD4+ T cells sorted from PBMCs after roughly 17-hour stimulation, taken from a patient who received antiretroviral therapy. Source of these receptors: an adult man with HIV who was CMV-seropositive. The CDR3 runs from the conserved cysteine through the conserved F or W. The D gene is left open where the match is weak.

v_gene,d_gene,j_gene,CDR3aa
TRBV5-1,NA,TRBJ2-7,CASSLMNEQYF
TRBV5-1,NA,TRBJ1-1,CASSLEPGGNTEAFF
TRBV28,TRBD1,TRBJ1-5,CASSSDREGQPQHF
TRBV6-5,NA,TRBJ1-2,CASSPASGTDGYTF
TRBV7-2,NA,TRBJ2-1,CASSLAAGTYNEQFF
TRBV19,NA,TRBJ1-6,CASSDGAGRSPLHF
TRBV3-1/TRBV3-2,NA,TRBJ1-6,CASSQVTDSPLHF
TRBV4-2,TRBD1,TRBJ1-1,CASSQEFVLEQGQTEAFF
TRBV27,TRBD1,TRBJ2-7,CASSSPGQGRSYEQYF
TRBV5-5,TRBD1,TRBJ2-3,CASSPSGTGRTVSTDTQYF
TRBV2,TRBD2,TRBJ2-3,CASTSQLAGGFTDTQYF
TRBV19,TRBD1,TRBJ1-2,CASSNDRGILLYGYTF
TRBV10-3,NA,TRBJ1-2,CAISLKEGYGYTF
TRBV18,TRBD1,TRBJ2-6,CASSQTGPTSGANVLTF
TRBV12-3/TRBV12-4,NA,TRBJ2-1,CASSWRGGNEQFF
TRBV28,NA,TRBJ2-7,CASSTGRGRLPKYEQYF
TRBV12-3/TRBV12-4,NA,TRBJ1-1,CASGPTGNTEAFF
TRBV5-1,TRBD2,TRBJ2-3,CASSLERGDTDTQYF
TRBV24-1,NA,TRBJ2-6,CATSDRQGGSGANVLTF
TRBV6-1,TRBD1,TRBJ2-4,CASSEAATGGLNIQYF
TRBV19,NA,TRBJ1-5,CASSISQGKATKHF
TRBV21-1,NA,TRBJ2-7,CARQGAPSYEQYF
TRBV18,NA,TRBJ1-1,CASSLERGAVNTEAFF
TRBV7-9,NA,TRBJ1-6,CASSLGGALTNSPLHF
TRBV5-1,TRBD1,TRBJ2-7,CASSRDSSGAYEQYF
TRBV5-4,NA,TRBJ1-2,CASSLTENYGYTF
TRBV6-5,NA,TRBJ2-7,CASSPSTYEQYF
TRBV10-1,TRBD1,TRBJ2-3,CASSEVTGYPGTDTQYF
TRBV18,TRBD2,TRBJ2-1,CASSVNGGGAEEQFF
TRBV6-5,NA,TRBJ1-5,CASRTNSNQPQHF
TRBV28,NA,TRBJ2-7,CASSLDSSYEQYF
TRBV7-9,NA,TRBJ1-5,CASSLGAGDNQPQHF
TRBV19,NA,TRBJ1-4,CASSIGATPTEKLFF
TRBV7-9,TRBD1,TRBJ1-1,CASSSGQGAYEATEAFF
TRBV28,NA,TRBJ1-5,CASSFGQRPQHF
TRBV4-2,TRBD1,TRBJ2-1,CASSHLGQGRGNEQFF
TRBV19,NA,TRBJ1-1,CASSPRKQVEAFF
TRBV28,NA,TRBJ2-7,CASLQGGSYEQYF
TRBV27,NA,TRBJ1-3,CASQLRRGGNTIYF
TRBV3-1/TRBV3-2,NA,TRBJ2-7,CASSQTGYEQYF
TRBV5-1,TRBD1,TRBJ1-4,CASRPGQGEEKLFF
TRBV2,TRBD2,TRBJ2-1,CASGSSGGHYNEQFF
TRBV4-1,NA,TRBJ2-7,CASSLKQGADPYEQYF